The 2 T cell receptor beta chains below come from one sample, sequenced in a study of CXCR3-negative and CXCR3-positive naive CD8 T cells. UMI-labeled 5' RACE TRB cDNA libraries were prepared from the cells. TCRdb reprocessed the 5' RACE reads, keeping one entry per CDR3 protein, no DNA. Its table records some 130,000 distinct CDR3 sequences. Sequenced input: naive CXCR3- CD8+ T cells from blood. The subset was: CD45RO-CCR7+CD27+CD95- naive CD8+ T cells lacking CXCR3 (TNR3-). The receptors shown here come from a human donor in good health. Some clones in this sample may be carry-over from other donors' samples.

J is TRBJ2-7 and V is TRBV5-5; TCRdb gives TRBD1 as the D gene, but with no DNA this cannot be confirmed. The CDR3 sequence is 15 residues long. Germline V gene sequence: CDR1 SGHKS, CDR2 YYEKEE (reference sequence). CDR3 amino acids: CASSRIGANSYEQYF.

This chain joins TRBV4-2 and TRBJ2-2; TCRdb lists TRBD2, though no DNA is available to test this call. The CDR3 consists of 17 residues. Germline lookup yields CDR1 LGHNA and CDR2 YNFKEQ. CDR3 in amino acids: CASSQVERGENTGELFF.